These T cell receptor beta chains were read from a single sample in a study of T cell changes during pregnancy in multiple sclerosis. TCRdb's table, derived via immunoSEQ multiplex PCR, lists solely in-frame clones and lacks some. This repertoire shows approximately 20,000 clones, over 80% found once; its top ten account for 4.5% to 6.5%. This material consisted of CD8+ T cells from peripheral blood mononuclear cells, taken after pregnancy. The receptors shown here come from a female donor in good health, enrolled as a control in a pregnancy study. CDR3s leave out the opening cysteine and the closing phenylalanine or tryptophan. The D gene is left open where the match is weak.

TRBV7-8	TRBJ2-1	-	ASSSRQYNEQF
TRBV7-9	TRBJ2-7	-	ASSSVPLGGLHEQY
TRBV21-1	TRBJ2-7	-	ASSKVARGKRYEQY
TRBV29-1	TRBJ1-2	-	SVVGDGYT
TRBV12-2	TRBJ1-5	-	ASRLDHRGSYSNQPQH
TRBV7-9	TRBJ2-5	-	ASSSPRTGQETQY
TRBV6-5	TRBJ1-6	TRBD1	ASSYGTGESPLH
TRBV14	TRBJ2-1	-	ASSQDRGINEQF
TRBV11-2	TRBJ2-7	TRBD2	ASSSSGTVSYEQY
TRBV5-6	TRBJ2-1	-	ASSPNFGSGNEQF
TRBV7-3	TRBJ2-3	-	ASSFRVTSLTPDTQY
TRBV7-9	TRBJ2-7	-	ASSSFRDEQY
TRBV10-3	TRBJ2-2	-	AFRETANTGELF
TRBV5-1	TRBJ2-2	TRBD1	ASSLDWDRGTTGELF
TRBV11-2	TRBJ2-7	TRBD1	ASSLRPTGTGYYEQY
TRBV7-9	TRBJ1-1	-	ASSFVPGEAF
TRBV5-1	TRBJ1-5	TRBD1	ASSAYRGWSNQPQH
TRBV6-1	TRBJ2-3	-	ATRRAETTDTQY
TRBV7-6	TRBJ2-5	-	ASSSQLIRAQY
TRBV5-6	TRBJ1-2	-	ASSLGEGVYGYT
TRBV5-6	TRBJ2-7	-	ASSLGGEQY
TRBV6-5	TRBJ1-1	TRBD1	ASSYTGQGGTEAF
TRBV7-2	TRBJ2-5	TRBD1	ASSGHRGMYQETQY
TRBV2	TRBJ1-6	-	ASSEGEALYNSPLH
TRBV27	TRBJ2-1	TRBD2	ASSPQRGASDEQF
TRBV5-4	TRBJ1-4	TRBD1	ASSSSWDRLDNEKLF
TRBV6-4	TRBJ2-1	TRBD2	ASSDLAGGLNEQF
TRBV19	TRBJ1-5	-	ASSNREGNQPQH
TRBV13	TRBJ2-1	-	ASSGTAYNEQF
TRBV9	TRBJ1-4	TRBD1	ASSAGTATNEKLF
TRBV5-6	TRBJ1-6	TRBD1	ASSFRGADRKYNSPLH
TRBV19	TRBJ1-5	-	ASSKPPQVKLNQPQH
TRBV5-6	TRBJ1-1	-	ASRTPENTEAF
TRBV6-4	TRBJ2-3	-	ASSESPGSSTDTQY
TRBV10-3	TRBJ2-2	TRBD1	AISESGTGSTGELF
TRBV27	TRBJ1-2	-	AGSWSGYDGYT
TRBV5-6	TRBJ1-2	-	ASSFMVSESYGYT
TRBV9	TRBJ2-3	TRBD2	ASSVEGGRHSDTQY
TRBV7-2	TRBJ2-3	TRBD1	ASSLVGQTDTQY
TRBV7-9	TRBJ1-4	TRBD1	ASSPGQATNEKLF
TRBV27	TRBJ2-7	TRBD2	ATSERLAGVYEQY
TRBV14	TRBJ2-4	TRBD1	ASKGTGFLDIQY
TRBV4-3	TRBJ1-2	-	ASSHPPSGYYGYT
TRBV27	TRBJ2-5	TRBD2	ASSLGTSGGARETQY
TRBV9	TRBJ2-3	-	ASSVTGIGADTQY